These 18 T cell receptor beta chains were all obtained from the same sample, sequenced in a study of blood T cell repertoires in COVID-19. Some clones are missing from TCRdb's copy, which holds only in-frame ones; the method was immunoSEQ multiplex PCR. The table has more than 75,000 clones, around 88% seen once; the top ten hold roughly 8.1%. Sequencing used peripheral blood. These receptors originate from a woman in her sixties or seventies with acute or convalescent COVID-19.

The V and J genes are TRBV10-2 and TRBJ1-1; perhaps TRBD1 as D (5 bases). From germline, CDR1 is WSHSY and CDR2 SAAADI. There are 11 residues in the CDR3. V was clipped by 8 bases and J by 3 bases, with 7 bases between them. The CDR3 region has the DNA TGCGCCAGCGGGGGGTACACTGAAGCTTTCTTT. It specifies CASGGYTEAFF.

The rearrangement links TRBV5-1 to TRBJ2-3; 16 nucleotides agree with TRBD2. The germline gives CDR1 SGHRS, CDR2 YFSETQ. Trimming at V came to 7 bases and at J to 0 bases, leaving 5 bases not matched to a gene. The CDR3 contains 17 residues. The CDR3 reads CASAGTSGGASTDTQYF. The DNA of the CDR3 is TGCGCCAGCGCGGGGACTAGCGGGGGGGCTAGCACAGATACGCAGTATTTT.

This sequence joins TRBV5-1 and TRBJ2-1; maybe TRBD1 (5 bases). V shed 4 bases and J shed 5 bases, with 19 bases lying between them. From germline, CDR1 is SGHRS and CDR2 YFSETQ. The CDR3 is 16 residues long. As DNA, the CDR3 is TGCGCCAGCAGCCGAATCCCCCTGACAGAAAACAATGAGCAGTTCTTC. It specifies CASSRIPLTENNEQFF.

Only one count was recorded for this clone. This rearrangement joins TRBV2 to TRBJ2-3; D unclear. This CDR3 has 13 amino acids. Germline V gene sequence: CDR1 SNHLY, CDR2 FYNNEI. V was clipped by 2 bases and J by 3 bases, with 6 bases between them. CDR3 sequence (DNA): TGTGCCAGCAGTGAACCGTTTACAGATACGCAGTATTTT. Translating it yields CASSEPFTDTQYF.

The chain recombines TRBV3-1 (or the pseudogene TRBV3-2) with TRBJ2-1, with TRBD1 matching 9 bases. Germline-derived CDR1 and CDR2 are LGHDT and YNNKEL (reference sequence). CDR3 length: 15 residues. With 1 base clipped from V and 2 bases from J, the junction kept 0 bases outside the gene matches. The CDR3 protein is CASSQGQGAYNEQFF. The DNA of the CDR3 is TGTGCCAGCAGCCAAGGACAGGGGGCCTACAATGAGCAGTTCTTC.

By share of the sample, this clone is medium-sized. The chain has TRBV29-1 and TRBJ2-1, with D possibly TRBD1 on 6 matching bases. This CDR3 is built from 14 residues. Germline V gives CDR1 SQVTM, CDR2 ANQGSEA. Trimming left V 6 bases short and J 0 bases short, with 12 bases between. The DNA of the CDR3 is TGCAGCGTGGGGGCGGGCGGCTCCTACAATGAGCAGTTCTTC. Its translation: CSVGAGGSYNEQFF.

The rearrangement uses TRBV5-4 and TRBJ2-7; D not resolved. V lost 0 bases and J 2 bases, leaving 6 bases between the germline ends. Looked up from germline, CDR1 is SGHNT and CDR2 is YYREEE (reference sequence). This CDR3 is 13 amino acids long. The CDR3 is CASSLDRAYEQYF. The CDR3, as DNA: TGTGCCAGCAGCTTGGACAGAGCCTACGAGCAGTACTTC.

This chain uses TRBV20-1 with TRBJ2-1; D perhaps matches TRBD2 (6 bases). This CDR3 is 18 amino acids long. Trimming removed 3 bases from V and 0 bases from J, with 21 bases in between. Germline V gene sequence: CDR1 DFQATT, CDR2 SNEGSKA (reference sequence). In DNA form, the CDR3 reads TGCAGTGCTAGTTATCACCTTCCCCGGGAGAGCTCCTACAATGAGCAGTTCTTC. Translated: CSASYHLPRESSYNEQFF.

This chain links TRBV10-3 with TRBJ1-2, with D unresolved. Trimming pared 7 bases from V and 0 bases from J, leaving 9 bases between. The CDR3 runs to 13 residues. Germline assignment: CDR1 ENHRY and CDR2 SYGVKD. The CDR3: CAITKDSNYGYTF. In DNA form, the CDR3 reads TGTGCCATCACGAAGGACTCTAACTATGGCTACACCTTC.

The chain uses TRBV5-6 and TRBJ2-3, with 8 bases fitting TRBD1. The V gene's germline CDR1 is SGHDT and CDR2 YYEEEE. This CDR3 is built from 15 residues. J gave up 5 bases and V 4 bases, and 9 bases lay outside the gene matches. CDR3 nucleotides: TGTGCCAGCAGCGATGCAGGGGGCGAAATAGATACGCAGTATTTT. Encoded protein: CASSDAGGEIDTQYF.

The chain recombines TRBV7-3 with TRBJ2-4, with TRBD1 as a possible D gene (5 bases). The CDR3 contains 17 residues. Germline values: CDR1 SGHTA, CDR2 FQGTGA. Trimming took off 0 bases at V and 0 bases at J, with 12 bases between the two ends. The CDR3 DNA is TGTGCCAGCAGCTTAACAAAGACAGCCTTAGCCAAAAACATTCAGTACTTC. Protein product: CASSLTKTALAKNIQYF.

This chain links TRBV24-1 with TRBJ1-5, with D tentatively TRBD1 (5 bases). Germline V gene lookup returns CDR1 KGHDR and CDR2 SFDVKD. The V gene lost 9 bases and the J gene lost 4 bases, with 12 bases spanning the gap. This CDR3 region has 13 residues. The CDR3 sequence is CATGGALNQPQHF. The CDR3, as DNA: TGTGCCACCGGCGGGGCATTAAATCAGCCCCAGCATTTT.

This clone showed up just once. The V and J genes are TRBV19 and TRBJ1-1, with D uncertain. The germline V gene encodes CDR1 LNHDA and CDR2 SQIVND (reference sequence). The V end lost 7 bases, the J end lost 5 bases, and 26 bases lay between the germline ends. The CDR3 sequence is 17 residues long. The CDR3 loop reads CASTPTFWGGEATEAFF. In DNA form, the CDR3 reads TGTGCCAGTACCCCTACTTTTTGGGGAGGAGAGGCGACTGAAGCTTTCTTT.

CDR3 loop: CASSISGEQFF. The CDR3 region has the DNA TGTGCCAGTAGTATATCCGGGGAGCAGTTCTTC. V is TRBV19 and J is TRBJ2-1; D is unclear. CDR3 length: 11 residues. V was clipped by 2 bases and J by 10 bases, with 6 bases between them. The germline gives CDR1 LNHDA, CDR2 SQIVND (reference sequence).

This chain links TRBV6-5 with TRBJ1-2; TRBD1 matches at 7 bases. V gave up 6 bases and J gave up 7 bases; unmatched junction bases: 8. The CDR3 has 13 residues. Per the germline V gene, CDR1 is MNHEY and CDR2 is SVGAGI. As DNA, the CDR3 is TGTGCCAGCAGAGTCACAGGGGTGTCTGGCTACACCTTC. Amino acids: CASRVTGVSGYTF.

V and J are TRBV6-1 and TRBJ1-6, with a weak D call TRBD1 (5 bases). The V gene lost 3 bases and the J gene lost 8 bases, with 11 bases spanning the gap. The CDR3 sequence is 14 residues long. CDR1 and CDR2 from the germline V gene are MNHNS and SASEGT. CDR3 amino acids: CASSDVSRDSPLHF. In DNA, the CDR3 is TGTGCCAGCAGTGACGTTTCCAGGGATTCACCCCTCCACTTT.

This clone was counted a single time. The chain is built from TRBV19 and TRBJ2-2; D is possibly TRBD2 (6 bases). The germline CDR1 and CDR2 sequences are LNHDA and SQIVND (reference sequence). V was clipped by 6 bases and J by 2 bases, with 10 bases between them. This CDR3 spans 14 amino acids. The chain's CDR3 is CASSGSANTGELFF. The CDR3 DNA sequence: TGTGCCAGTAGCGGGAGTGCTAACACCGGGGAGCTGTTTTTT. The entire variable domain, with the rest obtained from reference TRBV19 and TRBJ2-2, is as follows: DGGITQSPKYLFRKEGQNVTLSCEQNLNHDAMYWYRQDPGQGLRLIYYSQIVNDFQKGDIAEGYSVSREKKESFPLTVTSAQKNPTAFYLCASSGSANTGELFFGEGSRLTVL.

The J gene is TRBJ2-1, the V gene TRBV3-1 (or the pseudogene TRBV3-2); perhaps TRBD2 as D (5 bases). CDR1 is LGHDT, CDR2 YNNKEL, per germline (reference sequence). Trimming left V 1 base short and J 3 bases short, with 10 bases between. The CDR3 loop spans 15 amino acids. For the CDR3, the DNA is TGTGCCAGCAGCCAAGGGACTCCGAACTACAATGAGCAGTTCTTC. Translation gives CASSQGTPNYNEQFF.